The T cell receptor (beta chain) described here comes from a study of identical twins. Using its own MiXCR run on the 5' RACE reads, TCRdb lists one record per CDR3 protein. This sample has about 280,000 distinct CDR3 sequences; around 8.8% occur once, and the top ten carry roughly 2%. This clonotype was seen more than once but under ten times. The antigen is unknown. Study outcomes and limitations: For out-of-frame beta sequences, excess twin sharing was weaker. Fewer insertions marked abundant cord blood beta clonotypes; young adult naive trended weakly, memory not at all. Diverse VJ usage suggested most zero-insertion clonotypes were not invariant T cells. Models came in too low on out-of-frame TCR alpha sharing in monozygotic twins.

These data also formed part of another study, on yellow fever vaccine responses in identical twins.

This TCR came from a woman younger than 30 in good health. The specimen was memory (CD45RO+) T cells sorted from blood.

The CDR3 DNA reads as TGTGCCAGCAGCTTAGTCCACTCTGGGGCCAACGTCCTGACTTTC. It is translated as CASSLVHSGANVLTF. This chain joins TRBV13 and TRBJ2-6, with D uncertain. The ends were cut back, 1 base at V and 0 bases at J, with 4 bases in the middle. The CDR3 is 15 amino acids. Germline lookup yields CDR1 PRHDT and CDR2 FYEKMQ (reference sequence).